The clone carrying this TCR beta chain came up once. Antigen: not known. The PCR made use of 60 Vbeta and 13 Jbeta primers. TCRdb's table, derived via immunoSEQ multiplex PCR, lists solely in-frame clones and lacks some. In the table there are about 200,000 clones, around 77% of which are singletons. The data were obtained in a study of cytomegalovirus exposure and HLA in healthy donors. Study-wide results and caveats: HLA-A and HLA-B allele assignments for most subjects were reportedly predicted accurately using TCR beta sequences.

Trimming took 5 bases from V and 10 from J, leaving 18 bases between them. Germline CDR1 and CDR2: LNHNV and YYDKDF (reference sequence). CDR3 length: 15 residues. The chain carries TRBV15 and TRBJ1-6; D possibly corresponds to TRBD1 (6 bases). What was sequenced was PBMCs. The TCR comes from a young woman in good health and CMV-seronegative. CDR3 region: CATSPPGQGNSPLHF. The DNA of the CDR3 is TGTGCCACCAGCCCCCCCGGTCAGGGGAACTCACCCCTCCACTTT.